The 30 T cell receptor beta chains below were found in one sample sequenced in a study of blood T cells in healthy people across ages. The use of a sample-barcoded 5' primer and a J-beta primer mix characterized a second PCR of 7 to 11 cycles. TCRdb re-analysed the 5' RACE reads in MiXCR, keeping a single row per CDR3 protein. Among 600,000 to 850,000 distinct CDR3 sequences listed, roughly 25% were seen once. These data are also associated with another study on T cells of mothers and their children.

The sample taken for sequencing was blood. The receptors were sampled from a boy younger than 18 in good health.

This clonotype was observed a handful of times. This rearrangement joins TRBV12-3 or TRBV12-4 to TRBJ2-1, with 9 bases aligning to TRBD1. J lost 6 bases, V lost 5 bases, and 11 bases had no gene match. The CDR3 contains 16 residues. The DNA of the CDR3 is TGTGCCAGCAGTCCCCCTCCCGGGACAGGGTCCAATGAGCAGTTCTTC. Translation: CASSPPPGTGSNEQFF.

This clonotype was counted a few times. In DNA, the CDR3 is TGTGCCAGCAGTTACGAGAGCGGCCGCGGCTACACCTTC. It translates to CASSYESGRGYTF. The chain employs TRBV6-6 and TRBJ1-2; D is unresolved. This CDR3 is built from 13 residues. The germline V and J ends were trimmed by 2 bases and 8 bases, with 12 bases remaining between them. CDR1 and CDR2 (germline): MNHNY, SVGAGI (reference sequence).

This clonotype came up a few times. The chain combines TRBV7-9 with TRBJ2-7; D may match TRBD1 or TRBD2 (5 bases each). Germline values: CDR1 SEHNR, CDR2 FQNEAQ (reference sequence). V lost 4 bases, J lost 5 bases, and 18 bases lay in between. The CDR3 length is 15 residues. CDR3 residues: CASSSGSGIKDEQYF. The CDR3 nucleotides read TGTGCCAGCAGCTCAGGGTCGGGGATCAAGGACGAGCAGTACTTC.

In its sample, this clonotype was seen once. The CDR3 DNA sequence: TGTGCCAGCACATCTTGGACAGCCCTGAACACTGAAGCTTTCTTT. Its protein product is CASTSWTALNTEAFF. The genes are TRBV25-1 and TRBJ1-1; tentatively, D is TRBD1 (6 bases). The CDR3 extends over 15 amino acids. The V end lost 7 bases, the J end lost 0 bases, and 15 bases lay between the germline ends. Germline CDR1 MGHDK, CDR2 SYGVNS.

This chain uses TRBV4-3 with TRBJ2-1, with no clear D. Germline V CDR1 and CDR2: LGHNA, YSLEER. The CDR3 loop spans 16 amino acids. The V gene lost 3 bases and the J gene lost 0 bases, with 12 bases spanning the gap. CDR3 in DNA: TGCGCCAGCAGCCATACAACCTCCCTCTCCTACAATGAGCAGTTCTTC. It codes for CASSHTTSLSYNEQFF.

This clonotype appeared many times. The rearrangement joins TRBV5-5 to TRBJ2-5; 7 bases line up with TRBD1. TRBJ2-7 matches the DNA end more closely, so the J call is doubtful. Germline values: CDR1 SGHKS, CDR2 YYEKEE (reference sequence). The CDR3 spans 14 residues. CDR3 nucleotide sequence: TGTGCCAGCAGCCGACCGGGACAGAACTACGAGCAGTACTTC. This gives the protein CASSRPGQNYEQYF.

The V call is TRBV5-1, the J call TRBJ2-3, with D tentatively TRBD2 (6 bases). The germline V and J ends were trimmed by 1 base and 0 bases, with 18 bases remaining between them. Germline values: CDR1 SGHRS, CDR2 YFSETQ. CDR3 size: 18 residues. Here the CDR3 DNA reads TGCGCCAGCAGCTTGAGACCCCTTGCGGGGACTAGCACAGATACGCAGTATTTT. Translating it yields CASSLRPLAGTSTDTQYF.

This chain connects TRBV5-5 to TRBJ2-2; 10 bases map to TRBD1. J gave up 5 bases and V 4 bases, and 8 bases lay outside the gene matches. The length of the CDR3 is 16 residues. Germline loops: CDR1 SGHKS, CDR2 YYEKEE (reference sequence). CDR3 amino acids: CASSLGWDRGTGELFF. The CDR3 bases are TGTGCCAGCAGCCTAGGATGGGACAGGGGAACCGGGGAGCTGTTTTTT. The entire variable domain, with the rest obtained from reference TRBV5-5 and TRBJ2-2, is as follows: DAGVTQSPTHLIKTRGQQVTLRCSPISGHKSVSWYQQVLGQGPQFIFQYYEKEERGRGNFPDRFSARQFPNYSSELNVNALLLGDSALYLCASSLGWDRGTGELFFGEGSRLTVL.

This clonotype was detected only a few times. The V call is TRBV4-3, the J call TRBJ2-1; TRBD2 might be the D (5 bases). The CDR3 length is 14 residues. Germline V gene lookup returns CDR1 LGHNA and CDR2 YSLEER. The V end was cut by 0 bases, the J end by 9 bases, with 12 bases between. The CDR3: CASSQDATRVEQFF. The CDR3 DNA is TGCGCCAGCAGCCAAGATGCTACGCGGGTTGAGCAGTTCTTC.

This clonotype occurred a few times. The chain recombines TRBV4-3 with TRBJ2-7; D possibly corresponds to TRBD1 (6 bases). The CDR3 spans 15 residues. The germline CDR1 and CDR2 sequences are LGHNA and YSLEER. V lost 0 bases to trimming and J lost 2 bases, with 11 bases between them. The CDR3: CASSQDRQGPYEQYF. CDR3 nucleotide sequence: TGCGCCAGCAGCCAAGATCGTCAGGGGCCCTACGAGCAGTACTTC.

The chain employs TRBV7-9 and TRBJ2-5; D perhaps matches TRBD1 (6 bases). The V end was cut by 5 bases, the J end by 1 base, with 14 bases between. CDR3 length: 15 amino acids. In germline, CDR1 is SEHNR, CDR2 FQNEAQ (reference sequence). The CDR3 loop reads CASSAGRTVQETQYF. CDR3 in DNA: TGTGCCAGCAGCGCTGGCCGGACAGTCCAAGAGACCCAGTACTTC.

The chain uses TRBV29-1 and TRBJ2-3; possibly TRBD1 or TRBD2 for D (6 bases each). V was cut by 4 bases and J by 2 bases, with 13 bases left in between. The CDR3 runs to 14 residues. Looked up from germline, CDR1 is SQVTM and CDR2 is ANQGSEA. As DNA, the CDR3 is TGCAGCGTTGCGTACCGGGGGCTCACAGATACGCAGTATTTT. It is translated as CSVAYRGLTDTQYF.

This rearrangement joins TRBV27 to TRBJ1-4, with D tentatively TRBD1 (5 bases). This CDR3 has 14 residues. V was clipped by 3 bases and J by 8 bases, with 13 bases between them. The germline CDR1 and CDR2 sequences are MNHEY and SMNVEV (reference sequence). In DNA, the CDR3 is TGTGCCAGCAGTTTCTTAGCCGGGGACGAAAAACTGTTTTTT. This translates into CASSFLAGDEKLFF.

This CDR3 reads CASSYGSGPTGANVLTF. The CDR3 nucleotides are TGTGCCAGCAGTTACGGATCGGGGCCAACTGGGGCCAACGTCCTGACTTTC. The rearrangement uses TRBV6-5 and TRBJ2-6; D could derive from TRBD1 or TRBD2 (5 bases each). Trimming cost V 2 bases and J 2 bases, with 13 bases left between them. Per the germline V gene, CDR1 is MNHEY and CDR2 is SVGAGI. The CDR3 length is 17 residues.

The chain employs TRBV5-5 and TRBJ2-1, with TRBD1 matching 8 bases. CDR1 is SGHKS, CDR2 YYEKEE, per germline (reference sequence). V lost 6 bases, J lost 6 bases, and 5 bases stayed unmatched. The CDR3 consists of 13 residues. CDR3 nucleotides: TGTGCCAGCATCTGGGGGACAGGCAATGAGCAGTTCTTC. As protein: CASIWGTGNEQFF.

This sequence joins TRBV28 and TRBJ2-3; 11 nucleotides match TRBD2. V gave up 6 bases and J gave up 3 bases; unmatched junction bases: 5. The CDR3 totals 15 residues. Germline V CDR1 and CDR2: MDHEN, SYDVKM. The CDR3, as DNA: TGTGCCAGCAGACCTACTAGCGGGAGTACAGATACGCAGTATTTT. Amino acid sequence: CASRPTSGSTDTQYF. Full variable domain (rest looked up from reference TRBV28 and TRBJ2-3): DVKVTQSSRYLVKRTGEKVFLECVQDMDHENMFWYRQDPGLGLRLIYFSYDVKMKEKGDIPEGYSVSREKKERFSLILESASTNQTSMYLCASRPTSGSTDTQYFGPGTRLTVL.

In its sample, this clonotype was seen a few times. This chain connects TRBV4-3 to TRBJ2-2, with D possibly being TRBD1 (5 bases). Germline CDR1 and CDR2: LGHNA and YSLEER. This CDR3 has 14 residues. V lost 8 bases, J lost 6 bases, and 16 bases lay in between. DNA for the CDR3: TGCGCCAGCGGGGCTGATCGGGTCTCCGGGGAGCTGTTTTTT. The encoded protein is CASGADRVSGELFF.

V and J are TRBV7-2 and TRBJ2-5; 12 nucleotides line up with TRBD2. The J call is doubtful: the DNA matches TRBJ2-7 better. The CDR3 spans 17 residues. From germline, CDR1 is SGHTA and CDR2 FQGNSA. For the CDR3, the DNA is TGTGCCAGCAGCCCGCAACCGGGACTAGCGGGTTCCTACGAGCAGTACTTC. It codes for CASSPQPGLAGSYEQYF.

Only a few counts were recorded for this clonotype. V is TRBV24-1 and J is TRBJ2-1; D ambiguous. The CDR3 extends over 17 amino acids. V was cut by 0 bases and J by 3 bases, with 14 bases left in between. Germline V gene sequence: CDR1 KGHDR, CDR2 SFDVKD. This CDR3 is CATSDLRTDKGYNEQFF. The CDR3 DNA reads TGTGCCACCAGTGATTTGCGGACCGACAAAGGCTACAATGAGCAGTTCTTC.

In its sample, this clonotype was seen a few times. This chain joins TRBV12-3 or TRBV12-4 and TRBJ2-7; 10 bases map to TRBD2. This CDR3 is 15 amino acids long. After removal of 1 base from V and 4 bases from J, the junction contained 4 bases not matched to a gene. CDR3 bases: TGTGCCAGCAGTTTAGATAGCGGGGGGAGGTACGAGCAGTACTTC. Amino acid sequence: CASSLDSGGRYEQYF.

The chain has TRBV5-1 and TRBJ1-2; 8 bases agree with TRBD1. The CDR3 is 13 amino acids. The V gene's germline CDR1 is SGHRS and CDR2 YFSETQ. V gave up 4 bases and J gave up 8 bases; unmatched junction bases: 7. In DNA form, the CDR3 reads TGCGCCAGCAGCATGGACAGGGCGAAGGGCTACACCTTC. This translates into CASSMDRAKGYTF.

This clonotype turned up a few times. This chain joins TRBV9 and TRBJ1-4; D remains unclear. Germline assignment: CDR1 SGDLS and CDR2 YYNGEE. V was trimmed by 0 bases and J by 8 bases, leaving 11 bases between them. The CDR3 contains 14 residues. The CDR3 DNA sequence: TGTGCCAGCAGCGTAGCGGTTGGGAGGGAAAAACTGTTTTTT. Translated, it gives CASSVAVGREKLFF.

In the case of this clonotype: A much bigger clone sits one base away, suggesting this may be a read error. The chain recombines TRBV7-8 with TRBJ1-4; D possibly corresponds to TRBD1 (5 bases). The ends were cut back, 1 base at V and 2 bases at J, with 8 bases in the middle. This CDR3 region has 15 residues. Germline CDR1 and CDR2: SGHVS and FQNEAQ. The CDR3 sequence is CASSLDAGTNEKLFF. Written as DNA, the CDR3 is TGTGCCAGCAGCTTAGACGCAGGGACTAATGAAAAACTGTTTTTT.

This chain connects TRBV29-1 to TRBJ2-5; D is perhaps TRBD2 (5 bases). From germline, CDR1 is SQVTM and CDR2 ANQGSEA. V lost 4 bases and J lost 5, with 14 bases in between. The CDR3 extends over 13 amino acids. CDR3 in amino acids: CSVVGGYGETQYF. Here the CDR3 DNA reads TGCAGCGTTGTGGGCGGGTATGGGGAGACCCAGTACTTC. The full variable domain, with the rest looked up from reference TRBV29-1 and TRBJ2-5, is SAVISQKPSRDICQRGTSLTIQCQVDSQVTMMFWYRQQPGQSLTLIATANQGSEATYESGFVIDKFPISRPNLTFSTLTVSNMSPEDSSIYLCSVVGGYGETQYFGPGTRLLVL.

A few counts support this clonotype. J is TRBJ1-1 and V is TRBV28, with a tentative D call TRBD1 (6 bases). The V gene lost 5 bases and the J gene lost 11 bases, with 15 bases spanning the gap. CDR3 size: 12 residues. CDR1 and CDR2 (germline): MDHEN, SYDVKM. CDR3 coding DNA: TGTGCCAGCAGTAAACAGGGCACTCTGGCTTTCTTT. Protein sequence: CASSKQGTLAFF.

This clonotype was seen a handful of times. This sequence joins TRBV3-1 and TRBJ2-5; tentatively, D is TRBD1 (6 bases). The end of the DNA fits TRBJ2-1 better, so the J call may be wrong. Germline V gene sequence: CDR1 LGHDT, CDR2 YNNKEL (reference sequence). CDR3 length: 15 amino acids. CDR3 DNA sequence: TGTGCCAGCAGCATAAGTAGGGGGTCTACAGATGAGCAGTTCTTC. Translation: CASSISRGSTDEQFF.

This clonotype was observed a handful of times. This chain uses TRBV20-1 with TRBJ2-6; 9 bases are a match to TRBD1. V was pared by 8 bases and J by 3 bases, with 8 bases of the junction left unmatched. The CDR3 has 15 residues. CDR1 DFQATT and CDR2 SNEGSKA come from the germline V gene (reference sequence). The CDR3 nucleotides read TGCAGTACCGGGACAGGGAGTCGTGGGGCCAACGTCCTGACTTTC. Its translation: CSTGTGSRGANVLTF.

This sequence joins TRBV29-1 and TRBJ2-7; D may be TRBD1 (6 bases). V was clipped by 6 bases and J by 1 base, with 16 bases between them. The CDR3 length is 14 residues. Germline V gives CDR1 SQVTM, CDR2 ANQGSEA. The CDR3 DNA sequence: TGCAGCGTAGTTGACCAGGGGTCTTCCTACGAGCAGTACTTC. Protein product: CSVVDQGSSYEQYF.

The chain joins TRBV5-1 to TRBJ2-3; 7 bases agree with TRBD2. Trimming took 2 bases from V and 0 from J; bases not matched to a gene: 6. CDR3 length equals 16 residues. CDR1 is SGHRS, CDR2 YFSETQ, per germline. Written as DNA, the CDR3 is TGCGCCAGCAGCTTTCAAGCGGGGATTAGCACAGATACGCAGTATTTT. Protein product: CASSFQAGISTDTQYF.

The chain recombines TRBV9 with TRBJ2-6; TRBD1 matches at 7 bases. Germline V gives CDR1 SGDLS, CDR2 YYNGEE. The CDR3 length is 17 residues. After removal of 3 bases from V and 0 bases from J, the junction contained 6 bases not matched to a gene. The chain's CDR3 is CASSGGQVNSGANVLTF. The CDR3 DNA follows: TGTGCCAGCAGCGGCGGACAGGTCAACTCTGGGGCCAACGTCCTGACTTTC.